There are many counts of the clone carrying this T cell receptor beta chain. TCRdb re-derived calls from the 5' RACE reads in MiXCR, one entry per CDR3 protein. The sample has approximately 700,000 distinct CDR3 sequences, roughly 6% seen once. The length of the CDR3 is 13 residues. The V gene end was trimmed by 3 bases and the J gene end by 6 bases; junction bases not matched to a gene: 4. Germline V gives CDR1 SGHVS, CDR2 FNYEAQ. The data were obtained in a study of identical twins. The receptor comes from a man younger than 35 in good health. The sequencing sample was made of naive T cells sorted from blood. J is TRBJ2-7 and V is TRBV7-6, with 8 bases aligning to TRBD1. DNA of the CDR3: TGTGCCAGCAGCTTGCAACAGGGGGGCGAGCAGTACTTC. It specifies CASSLQQGGEQYF.